This TCR beta chain was sequenced during a study of blood T cell repertoires in COVID-19. The ends lost 3 bases at V and 7 bases at J; junction bases unmatched: 10. This CDR3 is built from 16 residues. From germline, CDR1 is MGHRA and CDR2 YSYEKL. The method was immunoSEQ multiplex PCR; TCRdb's version includes in-frame clones alone and lacks a portion of them. The top ten hold about an eighth of the sample, which has fewer than 350,000 clones, around 85% seen once. What was sequenced was peripheral blood. The TCR was taken from a woman aged 25 to 39 with COVID-19, enrolled during active disease. The chain is built from TRBV4-1 and TRBJ2-5; 11 nucleotides line up with TRBD2. The CDR3 region is CASSHLLAGASGTQYF. The CDR3 DNA reads TGCGCCAGCAGCCACTTACTAGCGGGGGCCTCTGGGACCCAGTACTTC.